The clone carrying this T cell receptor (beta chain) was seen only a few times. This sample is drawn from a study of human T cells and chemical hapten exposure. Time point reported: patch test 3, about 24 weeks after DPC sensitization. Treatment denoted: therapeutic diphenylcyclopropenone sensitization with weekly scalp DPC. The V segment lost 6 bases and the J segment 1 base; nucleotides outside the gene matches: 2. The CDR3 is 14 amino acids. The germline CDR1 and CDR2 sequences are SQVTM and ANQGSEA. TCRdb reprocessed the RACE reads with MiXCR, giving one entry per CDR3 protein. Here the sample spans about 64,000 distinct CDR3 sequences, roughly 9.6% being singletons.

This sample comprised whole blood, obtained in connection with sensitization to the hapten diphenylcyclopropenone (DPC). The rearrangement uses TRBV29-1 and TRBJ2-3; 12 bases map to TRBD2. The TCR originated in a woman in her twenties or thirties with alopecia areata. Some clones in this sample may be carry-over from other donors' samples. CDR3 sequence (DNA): TGCAGCGTGCGGACTAGCGGGGGCACAGATACGCAGTATTTT. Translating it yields CSVRTSGGTDTQYF.